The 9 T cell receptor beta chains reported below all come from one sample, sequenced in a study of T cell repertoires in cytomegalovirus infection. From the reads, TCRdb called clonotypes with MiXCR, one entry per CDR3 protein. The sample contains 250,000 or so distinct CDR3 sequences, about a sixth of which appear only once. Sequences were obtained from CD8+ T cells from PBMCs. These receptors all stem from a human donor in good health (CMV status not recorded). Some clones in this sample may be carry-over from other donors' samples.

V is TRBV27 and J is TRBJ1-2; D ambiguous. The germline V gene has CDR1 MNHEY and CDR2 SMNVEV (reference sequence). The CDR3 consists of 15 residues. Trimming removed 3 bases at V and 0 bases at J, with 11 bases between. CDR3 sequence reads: CASSLGMYTNYGYTF. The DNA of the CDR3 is TGTGCCAGCAGTTTGGGCATGTACACTAACTATGGCTACACCTTC.

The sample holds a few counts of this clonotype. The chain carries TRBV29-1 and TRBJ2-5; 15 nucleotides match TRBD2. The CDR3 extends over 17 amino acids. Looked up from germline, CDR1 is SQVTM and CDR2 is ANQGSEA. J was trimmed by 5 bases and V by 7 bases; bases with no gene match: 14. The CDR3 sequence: CSAVPGLAGGPWETQYF. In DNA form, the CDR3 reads TGCAGCGCCGTACCAGGACTAGCGGGGGGGCCCTGGGAGACCCAGTACTTC.

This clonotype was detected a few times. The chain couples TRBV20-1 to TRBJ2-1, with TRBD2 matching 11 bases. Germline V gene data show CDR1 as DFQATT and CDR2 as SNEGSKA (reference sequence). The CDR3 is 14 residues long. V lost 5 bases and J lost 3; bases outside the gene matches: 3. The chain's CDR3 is CSAGTSGGYNEQFF. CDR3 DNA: TGCAGTGCTGGTACTAGCGGGGGCTACAATGAGCAGTTCTTC.

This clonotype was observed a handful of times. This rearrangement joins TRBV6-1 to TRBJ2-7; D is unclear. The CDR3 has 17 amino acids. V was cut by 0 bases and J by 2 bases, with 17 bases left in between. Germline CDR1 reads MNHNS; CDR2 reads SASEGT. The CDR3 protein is CASSEAGWAGFPYEQYF. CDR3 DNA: TGTGCCAGCAGTGAAGCTGGGTGGGCTGGTTTTCCCTACGAGCAGTACTTC.

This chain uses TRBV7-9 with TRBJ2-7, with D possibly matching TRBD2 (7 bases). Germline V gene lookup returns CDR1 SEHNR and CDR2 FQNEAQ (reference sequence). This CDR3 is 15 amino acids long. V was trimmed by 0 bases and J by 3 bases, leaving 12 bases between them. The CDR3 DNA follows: TGTGCCAGCAGCTTAGCGATGAGGGGGGGCTACGAGCAGTACTTC. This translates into CASSLAMRGGYEQYF.

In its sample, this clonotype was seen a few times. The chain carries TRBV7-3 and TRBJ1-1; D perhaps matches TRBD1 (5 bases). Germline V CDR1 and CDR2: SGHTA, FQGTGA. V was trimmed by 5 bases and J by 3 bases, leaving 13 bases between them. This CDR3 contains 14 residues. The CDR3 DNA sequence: TGTGCCAGCAGCCCGGTCGGGGGGGACACTGAAGCTTTCTTT. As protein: CASSPVGGDTEAFF.

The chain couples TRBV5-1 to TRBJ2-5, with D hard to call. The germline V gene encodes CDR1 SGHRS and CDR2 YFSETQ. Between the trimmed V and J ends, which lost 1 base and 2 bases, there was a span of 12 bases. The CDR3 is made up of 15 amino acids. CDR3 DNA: TGCGCCAGCAGCTTGTCCCGGAGAAGACAAGAGACCCAGTACTTC. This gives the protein CASSLSRRRQETQYF.

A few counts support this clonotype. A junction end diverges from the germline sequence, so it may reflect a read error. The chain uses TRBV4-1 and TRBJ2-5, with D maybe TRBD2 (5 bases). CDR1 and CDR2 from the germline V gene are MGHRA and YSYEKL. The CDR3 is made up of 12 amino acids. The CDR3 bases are TGTGCCAGCAGTTTCGCGGGAGAGACCCAGTACTTC. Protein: CASSFAGETQYF.

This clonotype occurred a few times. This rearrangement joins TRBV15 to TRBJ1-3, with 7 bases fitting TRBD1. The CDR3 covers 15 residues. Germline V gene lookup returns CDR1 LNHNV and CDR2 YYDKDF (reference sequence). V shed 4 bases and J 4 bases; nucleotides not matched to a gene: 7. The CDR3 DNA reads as TGTGCCACCAGCACCTCAACAGGGGTAGGAAACACCATATATTTT. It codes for CATSTSTGVGNTIYF.